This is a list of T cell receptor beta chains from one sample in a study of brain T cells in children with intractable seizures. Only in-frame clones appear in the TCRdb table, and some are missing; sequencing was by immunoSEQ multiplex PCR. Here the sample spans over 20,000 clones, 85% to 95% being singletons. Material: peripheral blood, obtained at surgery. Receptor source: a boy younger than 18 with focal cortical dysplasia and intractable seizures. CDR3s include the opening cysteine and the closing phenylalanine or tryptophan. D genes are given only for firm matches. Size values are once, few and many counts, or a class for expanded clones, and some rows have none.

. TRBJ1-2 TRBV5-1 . TGCGCCAGCAGCTTGGAGGTAGGGAGCTATGGCTACACCTTC CASSLEVGSYGYTF
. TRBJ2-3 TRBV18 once TGTGCCAGCTCACCATCCCGGGGTAGCACAGATACGCAGTATTTT CASSPSRGSTDTQYF
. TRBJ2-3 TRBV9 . TGTGCCAGCAGCGTACGAAGCTCTGATACGCAGTATTTT CASSVRSSDTQYF
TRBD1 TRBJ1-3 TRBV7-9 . TGTGCCAGCAGCTTGGACAGGGTCTCTGGAAACACCATATATTTT CASSLDRVSGNTIYF
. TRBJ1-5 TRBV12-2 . TGTGCAAGTCGCTTGGACAGGGGGTGTCAGCCCCAGCATTTT CASRLDRGCQPQHF
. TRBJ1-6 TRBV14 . TGTGCCAGCAGCCAAGTGCGCGCCGGGTCCTCCCTCCACTTT CASSQVRAGSSLHF
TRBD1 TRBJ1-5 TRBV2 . TGTGCCAGCAGTGAAGCGGGATTAGGGGGCGGGCAGCCCCAGCATTTT CASSEAGLGGGQPQHF
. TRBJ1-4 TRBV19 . TGTGCCAGTAGCCAACCGCGAGGGCCTACTAATGAAAAACTGTTTTTT CASSQPRGPTNEKLFF
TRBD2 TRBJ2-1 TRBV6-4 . TGTGCCAGCAGTGACTCGAGCGGGGCAGGGTCTTTGTTCTTC CASSDSSGAGSLFF
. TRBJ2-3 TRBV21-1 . TGTGCCAGCAGACTAGCGGGAGGGCCTGACACAGATACGCAGTATTTT CASRLAGGPDTDTQYF
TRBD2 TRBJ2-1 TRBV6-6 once TGTGCCAGCAGTAGGGTGACTAGCGGCGTCCAAGAGCAGTTCTTC CASSRVTSGVQEQFF
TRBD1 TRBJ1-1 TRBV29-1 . TGCAGCGATGGGACAGGGGGCCGGTACACTGAAGCTTTCTTT CSDGTGGRYTEAFF
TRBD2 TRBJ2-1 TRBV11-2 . TGTGCCAGCAGCTCTCCAACTAGCGGGCTCAAGAGCTCCTACAATGAGCAGTTCTTC CASSSPTSGLKSSYNEQFF
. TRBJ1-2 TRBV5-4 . TGTGCCAGCAGCTGGGGGCACTCGGGCTACACCTTC CASSWGHSGYTF
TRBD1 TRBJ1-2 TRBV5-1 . TGCGCCAGCAGCTTTGGGACAGGGGCGCGTACAGGGGGCTACACCTTC CASSFGTGARTGGYTF
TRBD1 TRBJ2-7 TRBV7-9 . TGTGCCAGCGGCGAAGAGGCAGGGGGCCCCTACGAGCAGTACTTC CASGEEAGGPYEQYF
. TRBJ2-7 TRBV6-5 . TGTGCCACTTTTGAGACAGGTCGTGGCGAGCAGTACTTC CATFETGRGEQYF
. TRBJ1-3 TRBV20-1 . TGCAGTGCTAAATGGGGAAACACCATATATTTT CSAKWGNTIYF
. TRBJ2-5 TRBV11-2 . TGTGCCAGCAGTATTCAACCCGGCTGGCAGACCAAGTGGGAGACCCAGTACTTC CASSIQPGWQTKWETQYF
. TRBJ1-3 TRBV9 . TGTGCCAGCAGCGAGGGCTTCTCTGGAAACACCATATATTTT CASSEGFSGNTIYF